This TCR beta chain was identified during a study of beta chain features in type 1 diabetes. Trimming removed 1 base from V and 14 bases from J, with 17 bases in between. The germline V gene encodes CDR1 SEHNR and CDR2 FQNEAQ (reference sequence). The CDR3 is made up of 13 amino acids. Every sorted population was more than 95% pure. Comment on this clone: Its antigen remains unidentified.

The entirety of the isolated RNA underwent reverse transcription, so expressed TCRB transcripts were sequenced. The table came from immunoSEQ multiplex PCR; TCRdb's copy has only in-frame clones and leaves some out. The repertoire has some 900,000 clones, about 17% of them found once; the top ten carry 0.023%. Study outcomes and limitations: Patients and controls would share equally any PCR tilt toward shorter templates.

The gene calls are TRBV7-9 and TRBJ1-2; D unclear. Sample: naive CD4+ T cells from blood. This clonotype originated in a woman between 18 and 30 years old in good health. CDR3 sequence (DNA): TGTGCCAGCAGCTTAGGGAGTGTGTGGCCTACAACCTTC. The encoded protein is CASSLGSVWPTTF.